One sample yielded the 10 T cell receptor beta chains listed below, sequenced in a study of blood T cell repertoires in COVID-19 (dated by TCRdb to the early 2020s). Receptors were amplified or captured by the immunoSEQ multiplex PCR assay. TCRdb re-hosts the immuneACCESS table, in-frame sequences only. Its copies lack some clones; in the studies checked, an unresolved V gene accounts for under half of them, and the cause for the rest is not known. The table for this sample lists under 200,000 clones; approximately 87% of them were counted only once. Approximately 10% of the sample belongs to the ten largest clones. Material for sequencing was peripheral blood. Receptors originate from a woman aged 55-69 years with COVID-19, enrolled during active disease.

The J gene is TRBJ2-7, the V gene TRBV7-9; D remains ambiguous. The CDR3 totals 15 residues. Trimming shortened V by 5 bases and J by 1 base, and 15 bases separated the two germline ends. Germline values: CDR1 SEHNR, CDR2 FQNEAQ (reference sequence). In DNA, the CDR3 is TGTGCCAGCAGCCTAGTGGCCCAACTATCCTACGAGCAGTACTTC. It encodes CASSLVAQLSYEQYF.

The chain is built from TRBV6-4 and TRBJ2-3; TRBD2 matches at 9 bases. The germline V gene encodes CDR1 MRHNA and CDR2 SNTAGT. J gave up 7 bases and V 6 bases, and 11 bases lay outside the gene matches. The CDR3 is 15 residues long. DNA of the CDR3: TGTGCCAGCAGGTCCCTGGCGGGAGGGTCTAATACGCAGTATTTT. Residues: CASRSLAGGSNTQYF.

V is TRBV6-5 and J is TRBJ2-4; a weak D match, TRBD1 (5 bases). The CDR3 has 14 residues. Germline V gene sequence: CDR1 MNHEY, CDR2 SVGAGI. Trimming took 8 bases from V and 4 from J, leaving 15 bases between them. The CDR3 loop reads CASATTVKKNIQYF. The CDR3 bases are TGTGCCAGCGCAACGACAGTAAAAAAAAACATTCAGTACTTC.

The rearrangement uses TRBV11-2 and TRBJ2-5; D not certain. Germline CDR1 SGHAT, CDR2 FQNNGV. Trimming removed 1 base at V and 5 bases at J, with 17 bases between. The CDR3 spans 16 residues. The CDR3 sequence: CASSLVQASVRETQYF. In nucleotides, the CDR3 is TGTGCCAGCAGCTTAGTGCAGGCTTCGGTAAGGGAGACCCAGTACTTC.

Here the CDR3 reads CAWRTHRGLFGTFF. CDR3 nucleotides: TGTGCCTGGAGGACCCACAGGGGCCTATTTGGGACTTTCTTT. The chain is built from TRBV30 and TRBJ1-1; TRBD1 matches at 7 bases. Trimming took 3 bases from V and 12 from J; bases not matched to a gene: 16. The CDR3 totals 14 residues. Germline V CDR1 and CDR2: GTSNPN, SVGIG (reference sequence).

CDR3 in amino acids: CASSTRTSADTQYF. Written as DNA, the CDR3 is TGTGCCAGTAGTACTCGGACTAGCGCAGATACGCAGTATTTT. V and J are TRBV19 and TRBJ2-3; 9 nucleotides align to TRBD2. The V segment lost 4 bases and the J segment 4 bases; nucleotides outside the gene matches: 3. There are 14 residues in the CDR3. Germline V gene lookup returns CDR1 LNHDA and CDR2 SQIVND (reference sequence).

The V and J genes are TRBV6-1 and TRBJ1-5; D is ambiguous. Germline CDR1 is MNHNS and CDR2 is SASEGT. Trimming cost V 7 bases and J 4 bases, with 17 bases left between them. This CDR3 comprises 15 residues. The CDR3, as DNA: TGTGCCAGCATTAAGGTACTTGACACAAATCAGCCCCAGCATTTT. Protein product: CASIKVLDTNQPQHF.

This chain uses TRBV7-2 with TRBJ2-7; 7 nucleotides line up with TRBD1. Trimming at V came to 7 bases and at J to 4 bases, leaving 10 bases not matched to a gene. The CDR3 contains 14 residues. Germline V gene lookup returns CDR1 SGHTA and CDR2 FQGNSA. The chain's CDR3 is CASTGDRDLYEQYF. The CDR3 DNA sequence: TGTGCCAGCACCGGAGACAGGGATTTGTACGAGCAGTACTTC.

The chain uses TRBV30 and TRBJ1-2, with TRBD1 matching over 9 bases. V trimming: 3 bases; J trimming: 2 bases; junction bases outside the gene matches: 7. CDR1 and CDR2 from the germline V gene are GTSNPN and SVGIG (reference sequence). This CDR3 spans 15 amino acids. The CDR3 reads CAWSSPGTGNYGYTF. The CDR3 DNA is TGTGCCTGGAGCAGTCCCGGGACAGGGAACTATGGCTACACCTTC.

V and J are TRBV2 and TRBJ1-6; TRBD1 is a possible D gene (6 bases). V was cut by 8 bases and J by 7 bases, with 18 bases left in between. This CDR3 region has 15 residues. Per germline, CDR1 SNHLY and CDR2 FYNNEI. The CDR3 nucleotides read TGTGCCAGCCTAGAACAGGGTGCGTTCAATTCACCCCTCCACTTT. Its protein product is CASLEQGAFNSPLHF.